The 20 T cell receptor beta chains presented below share a single source sample, sequenced in a study of T cells in Graves' hyperthyroidism and ophthalmopathy. RNA transcripts gave rise to amplified TCR beta CDR3 regions. RT-PCR in the first round (using the HTBI primer set) targeted the TCR CDR3. TCRdb reanalysed the multiplex PCR reads using MiXCR and keeps one entry per CDR3 protein. Of 200,000 to 250,000 distinct CDR3 sequences in the sample, roughly 15% are singletons; the top ten hold around 30%. The sequenced sample was blood. All receptors derive from a woman aged 18-30 years with Graves' ophthalmopathy.

Many counts were recorded for this clonotype. The chain combines TRBV6-2 or TRBV6-3 with TRBJ2-1, with a weak D call TRBD2 (6 bases). Germline V gene lookup returns CDR1 MNHEY and CDR2 SVGEGT. The V and J ends lost 6 bases and 0 bases respectively, with 18 bases between them. The length of the CDR3 is 17 residues. CDR3 region: CASSTLTGVGSYNEQFF. CDR3 nucleotides: TGTGCCAGCAGCACCCTTACGGGAGTGGGCTCCTACAATGAGCAGTTCTTC.

This clonotype showed up many times. The genes are TRBV28 and TRBJ2-5, with TRBD2 identical over 7 bases. This CDR3 contains 15 residues. Germline loops: CDR1 MDHEN, CDR2 SYDVKM. After removal of 5 bases from V and 4 bases from J, the junction contained 10 bases not matched to a gene. In DNA, the CDR3 is TGTGCCAGCAGTGAGGGAGGGTTGGGTCGAGAGACCCAGTACTTC. This codes for CASSEGGLGRETQYF.

As to this clonotype: The CDR3 ends on some other residue instead of the conserved phenylalanine or tryptophan, so this is likely a read error. The chain employs TRBV14 and TRBJ1-5, with D possibly being TRBD1 (5 bases). This CDR3 region has 17 residues. The germline CDR1 and CDR2 sequences are SGHDN and FVKESK. With 0 bases removed from V and 1 base from J, the gap between germline ends came to 13 bases. The chain's CDR3 is CASSQDFVGPSNQPQHL. CDR3 bases: TGTGCCAGCAGCCAAGATTTTGTGGGACCGAGCAATCAGCCCCAGCATCTT.

This clonotype came up many times. The chain has TRBV3-1 and TRBJ2-3; D gene unclear. V lost 0 bases to trimming and J lost 2 bases, with 9 bases between them. Germline V gene sequence: CDR1 LGHDT, CDR2 YNNKEL (reference sequence). CDR3 length equals 15 residues. The CDR3 loop is CASSQDHQFTDTQYF. In nucleotides, the CDR3 is TGTGCCAGCAGCCAAGATCACCAGTTCACAGATACGCAGTATTTT.

A remark on this clonotype: Since a much larger clone is just one base distant, this may be a read error. The conserved final phenylalanine or tryptophan is absent from the CDR3, which likely points to a read error. The rearrangement uses TRBV14 and TRBJ2-1, with 9 bases matching TRBD1. There are 16 residues in the CDR3. Germline trimming cut 3 bases from V and 6 bases from J; bases unmatched to any gene: 9. Germline-derived CDR1 and CDR2 are SGHDN and FVKESK. CDR3 sequence reads: CASSHSTGGMGNEQFC. The CDR3 DNA sequence: TGTGCCAGCAGCCACTCGACAGGGGGAATGGGCAATGAGCAGTTCTGC.

The table lists this clonotype with many counts. The rearrangement links TRBV28 to TRBJ2-7, with 10 nucleotides matching TRBD1. This CDR3 is 19 amino acids long. With V trimmed by 1 base and J by 4 bases, 16 bases remained unmatched. CDR1 is MDHEN, CDR2 SYDVKM, per germline. The CDR3 loop is CASSLSGQGLVGSGYEQYF. Written as DNA, the CDR3 is TGTGCCAGCAGTTTATCGGGACAGGGGCTGGTTGGGAGTGGGTACGAGCAGTACTTC. Full variable domain (missing parts from reference TRBV28 and TRBJ2-7): DVKVTQSSRYLVKRTGEKVFLECVQDMDHENMFWYRQDPGLGLRLIYFSYDVKMKEKGDIPEGYSVSREKKERFSLILESASTNQTSMYLCASSLSGQGLVGSGYEQYFGPGTRLTVT.

This clonotype was observed many times. The chain recombines TRBV2 with TRBJ1-2, with 9 bases aligning to TRBD1. The junction had 4 bases not matched to a gene; V was cut back by 11 bases and J by 3 bases. Germline assignment: CDR1 SNHLY and CDR2 FYNNEI. The CDR3 sequence is 12 residues long. Here the CDR3 DNA reads TGTGCCGGACAGGGGACACACTATGGCTACACCTTC. Translating gives CAGQGTHYGYTF.

The CDR3 here is CASRARTSGSRMGTGELFF. CDR3 nucleotide sequence: TGTGCCAGCAGGGCCAGGACTAGCGGGAGTCGTATGGGAACCGGGGAGCTGTTTTTT. This chain joins TRBV6-2 or TRBV6-3 and TRBJ2-2, with 13 bases matching TRBD2. From germline, CDR1 is MNHEY and CDR2 SVGEGT. Losses at the gene ends were 6 bases for V and 5 bases for J; bases not matched to a gene: 15. This CDR3 region has 19 residues.

Many counts were recorded for this clonotype. The gene calls are TRBV3-1 and TRBJ2-5; 7 bases align to TRBD2. The V segment lost 0 bases and the J segment 2 bases; nucleotides outside the gene matches: 12. The CDR3 has 18 residues. CDR1 LGHDT and CDR2 YNNKEL come from the germline V gene (reference sequence). The CDR3 spells CASSQDPSGSGEQETQYF. The DNA for the CDR3 is TGTGCCAGCAGCCAAGATCCGTCAGGGAGCGGGGAACAAGAGACCCAGTACTTC.

This clonotype was counted many times. V gene TRBV6-1 combines with J gene TRBJ2-7; D not resolved. CDR3 length: 14 amino acids. Trimming left V 2 bases short and J 5 bases short, with 13 bases between. Germline assignment: CDR1 MNHNS and CDR2 SASEGT. The CDR3 loop reads CASSEKGRSDEQYF. Written as DNA, the CDR3 is TGTGCCAGCAGTGAAAAGGGAAGGAGCGACGAGCAGTACTTC.

The sample holds many counts of this clonotype. This chain uses TRBV13 with TRBJ2-5, with D possibly matching TRBD2 (6 bases). Per the germline V gene, CDR1 is PRHDT and CDR2 is FYEKMQ (reference sequence). V lost 4 bases, J lost 5 bases, and 17 bases lay in between. This CDR3 has 15 amino acids. CDR3 bases: TGTGCCAGCAGCTCAGAATGGGGGGATCGGGAGACCCAGTACTTC. Translation: CASSSEWGDRETQYF.

This clonotype was counted many times. The chain is built from TRBV28 and TRBJ1-1; D not resolved. The germline V and J ends were trimmed by 3 bases and 1 base, with 9 bases remaining between them. This CDR3 contains 14 residues. From germline, CDR1 is MDHEN and CDR2 SYDVKM. This chain's CDR3 is CASSLAARNTEAFF. In nucleotides, the CDR3 is TGTGCCAGCAGTTTGGCTGCCCGGAACACTGAAGCTTTCTTT.

This clonotype was picked up many times. The chain links TRBV2 to TRBJ2-5; D not resolved. Deletions cut 8 bases from V and 0 bases from J, with 10 bases between. The CDR3 runs 13 residues. The germline V gene encodes CDR1 SNHLY and CDR2 FYNNEI. The CDR3 DNA follows: TGTGCCAGCCGCACAACGTACCAAGAGACCCAGTACTTC. It translates to CASRTTYQETQYF.

This sequence joins TRBV5-4 and TRBJ2-1; D perhaps matches TRBD2 (5 bases). Germline CDR1 and CDR2: SGHNT and YYREEE (reference sequence). The CDR3 is 16 amino acids. V was clipped by 4 bases and J by 3 bases, with 17 bases between them. The chain's CDR3 is CASSPDPRGYYNEQFF. The CDR3 DNA follows: TGTGCCAGCAGCCCCGACCCGCGAGGGTACTACAATGAGCAGTTCTTC.

On this clonotype: This sequence may be a read error, since a much larger clone differs from it by one base. The V and J genes are TRBV5-1 and TRBJ1-4, with a weak D call TRBD1 (5 bases). The germline V and J ends were trimmed by 4 bases and 8 bases, with 15 bases remaining between them. This CDR3 contains 14 residues. The germline V gene encodes CDR1 SGHRS and CDR2 YFSETQ. The CDR3 region is CASSARGIGEKLFF. Written as DNA, the CDR3 is TGCGCCAGCAGCGCCCGGGGGATCGGGGAAAAACTGTTTTTT. Variable domain in full (rest from reference TRBV5-1 and TRBJ1-4): KAGVTQTPRYLIKTRGQQVTLSCSPISGHRSVSWYQQTPGQGLQFLFEYFSETQRNKGNFPGRFSGRQFSNSRSEMNVSTLELGDSALYLCASSARGIGEKLFFGSGTQLSVL.

In its sample, this clonotype was seen many times. The V and J genes are TRBV20-1 and TRBJ2-1; no reliable D call. From germline, CDR1 is DFQATT and CDR2 SNEGSKA (reference sequence). This CDR3 is built from 12 residues. The V gene lost 3 bases and the J gene lost 4 bases, with 7 bases spanning the gap. This CDR3 is CSASRSYNEQFF. In DNA, the CDR3 is TGCAGTGCTAGTCGCAGTTACAATGAGCAGTTCTTC.

This clonotype was seen ten or more times. Written as DNA, the CDR3 is TGTGCCTGGAGCGAGGTCACTAGCTTGGGAGGTGAGCAGTTCTTC. This codes for CAWSEVTSLGGEQFF. The V and J genes are TRBV30 and TRBJ2-1; TRBD2 might be the D (6 bases). CDR3 length: 15 amino acids. CDR1 and CDR2 from the germline V gene are GTSNPN and SVGIG (reference sequence). Trimming pared 3 bases from V and 9 bases from J, leaving 21 bases between.

The table lists this clonotype with many counts. The chain carries TRBV14 and TRBJ2-7, with D maybe TRBD2 (5 bases). Trimming removed 1 base from V and 6 bases from J, with 19 bases in between. This CDR3 has 16 residues. Germline V lookup: CDR1 SGHDN, CDR2 FVKESK. The CDR3 DNA reads as TGTGCCAGCAGCCAAGGAGGTGGGAGTCGGTGGCGCGAGCAGTACTTC. It encodes CASSQGGGSRWREQYF.

The V gene is TRBV5-8, the J gene TRBJ1-1; D might be TRBD1 (6 bases). V lost 6 bases and J 4 bases, leaving 16 bases between the germline ends. Germline loops: CDR1 SGHTS, CDR2 YDEGEE. The CDR3 has 14 amino acids. DNA for the CDR3: TGTGCCAGCACCAGGGGTCTGGGGAGCACTGAAGCTTTCTTT. Translating gives CASTRGLGSTEAFF.

In its sample, this clonotype was seen many times. The chain couples TRBV3-2 to TRBJ2-7; the table names TRBD1, a call not compared with the DNA. TRBV3-2 is shown as a pseudogene. The CDR3 sequence is 19 residues long. CDR3 bases: TGTGCCAGCAGCCAAGCTTTATGGACAGGGCTGGGGGGACCCTACGAGCAGTACTTC. Amino acid sequence: CASSQALWTGLGGPYEQYF.